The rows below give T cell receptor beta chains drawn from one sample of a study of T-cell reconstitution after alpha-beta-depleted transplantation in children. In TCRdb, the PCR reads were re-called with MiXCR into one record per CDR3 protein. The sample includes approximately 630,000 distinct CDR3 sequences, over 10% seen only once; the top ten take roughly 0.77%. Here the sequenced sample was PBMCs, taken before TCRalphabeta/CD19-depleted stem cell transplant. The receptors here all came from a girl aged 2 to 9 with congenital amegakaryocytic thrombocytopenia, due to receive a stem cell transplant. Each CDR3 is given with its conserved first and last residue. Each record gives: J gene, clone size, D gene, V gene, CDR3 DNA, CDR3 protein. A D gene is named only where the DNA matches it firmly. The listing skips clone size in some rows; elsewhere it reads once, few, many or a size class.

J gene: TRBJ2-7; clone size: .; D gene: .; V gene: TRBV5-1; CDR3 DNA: TGCGCCAGCAGCTTAACCGACAGGCCCTACGAGCAGTACTTC; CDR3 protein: CASSLTDRPYEQYF
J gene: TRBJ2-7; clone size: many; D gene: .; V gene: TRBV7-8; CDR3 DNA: TGTGCCAGCAGCTTAGTGAGCGCCCTATACGAGCAGTACTTC; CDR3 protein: CASSLVSALYEQYF
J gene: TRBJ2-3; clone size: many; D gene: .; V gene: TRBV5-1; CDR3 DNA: TGCGCCAGCAGCAAAGACTGGGGAGTTATAGATACGCAGTATTTT; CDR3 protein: CASSKDWGVIDTQYF
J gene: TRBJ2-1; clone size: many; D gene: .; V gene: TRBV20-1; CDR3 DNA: TGCAGTGCTACCGGGCTCACGGCTAGTGAGCAGTTCTTC; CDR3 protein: CSATGLTASEQFF
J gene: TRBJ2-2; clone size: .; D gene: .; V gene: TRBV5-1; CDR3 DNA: TGCGCCAGCAGCAGGGTCGAGTTGTGGGACACCGGGGAGCTGTTTTTT; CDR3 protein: CASSRVELWDTGELFF
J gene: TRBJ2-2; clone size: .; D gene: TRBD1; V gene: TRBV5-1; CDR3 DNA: TGCGCCAGCAGCTCGGGACAGGTCACCGGGGAGCTGTTTTTT; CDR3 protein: CASSSGQVTGELFF
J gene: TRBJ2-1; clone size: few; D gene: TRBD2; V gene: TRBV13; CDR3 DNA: TGTGCCAGCAGCTTACCCTCTAGCGGGGCCTACAATGAGCAGTTCTTC; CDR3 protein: CASSLPSSGAYNEQFF
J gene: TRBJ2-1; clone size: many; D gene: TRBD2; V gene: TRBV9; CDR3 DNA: TGTGCCAGCAGCGCCTCTAGCGGGAGGTGGAATGAGCAGTTCTTC; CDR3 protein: CASSASSGRWNEQFF
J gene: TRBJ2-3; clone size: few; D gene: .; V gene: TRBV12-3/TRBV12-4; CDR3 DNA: TGTGCCAGCAGTTTTTTGGGGGCAGATACGCAGTATTTT; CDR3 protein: CASSFLGADTQYF
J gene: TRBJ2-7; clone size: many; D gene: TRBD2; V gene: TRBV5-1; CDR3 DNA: TGCGCCAGCAGCTTTGGTCTAGCGGGAGTGTACGAGCAGTACTTC; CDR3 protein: CASSFGLAGVYEQYF
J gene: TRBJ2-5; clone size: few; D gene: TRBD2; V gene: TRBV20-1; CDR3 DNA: TGCAGTGCTCCCGCAATGGGGGAGGGCCTGAAGGGGACCCAGTACTTC; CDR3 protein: CSAPAMGEGLKGTQYF
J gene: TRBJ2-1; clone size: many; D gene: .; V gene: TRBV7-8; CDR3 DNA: TGTGCCAGCAGCTTAGCGGAGGGGGACTACAATGAGCAGTTCTTC; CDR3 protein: CASSLAEGDYNEQFF
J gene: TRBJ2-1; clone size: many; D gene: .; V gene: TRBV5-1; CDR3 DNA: TGCGCCAGCAGTTTTCGCCCAACGAGCAGTTCCTACAATGAGCAGTTCTTC; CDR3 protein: CASSFRPTSSSYNEQFF
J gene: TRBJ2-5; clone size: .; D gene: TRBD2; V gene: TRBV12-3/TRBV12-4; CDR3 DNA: TGTGCCAGCAGCACCCGGACTAGCGGGAGTACACAAGAGACCCAGTACTTC; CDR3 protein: CASSTRTSGSTQETQYF
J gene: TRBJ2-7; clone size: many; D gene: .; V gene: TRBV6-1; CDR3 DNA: TGTGCGACGCGGGGGCTCTCCTACGAGCAGTACTTC; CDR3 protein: CATRGLSYEQYF
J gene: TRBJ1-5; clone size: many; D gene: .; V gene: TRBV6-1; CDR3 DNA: TGTGCCACCAAAGGGGACGGGACATGGGGCAATCAGCCCCAGCATTTT; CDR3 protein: CATKGDGTWGNQPQHF
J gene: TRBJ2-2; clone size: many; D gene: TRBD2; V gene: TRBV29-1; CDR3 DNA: TGCAGCGCCGACACTAGCGGGAGTTCCGGGGAGCTGTTTTTT; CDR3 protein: CSADTSGSSGELFF
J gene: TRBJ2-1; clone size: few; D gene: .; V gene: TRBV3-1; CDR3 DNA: TGTGCCAGCAGCCAAGATTGGAGGGCCAGGGGGCAGTTCTTC; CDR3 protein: CASSQDWRARGQFF
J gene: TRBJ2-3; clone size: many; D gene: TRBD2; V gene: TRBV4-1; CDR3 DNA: TGCGCCAGCAGCCAAGAGGACAAAGACCCCTATTACGGGAGGGCCTTAGATACGCAGTATTTT; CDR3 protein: CASSQEDKDPYYGRALDTQYF
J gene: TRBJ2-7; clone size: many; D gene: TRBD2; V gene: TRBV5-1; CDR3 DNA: TGCGCCAGCAGCCCCGGGGGGGGCTTGGGGGAGCAGTACTTC; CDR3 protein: CASSPGGGLGEQYF
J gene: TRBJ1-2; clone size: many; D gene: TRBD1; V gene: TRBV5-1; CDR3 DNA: TGCGCCAGCAGCTTACAGGGGGACTATGGCTACACCTTC; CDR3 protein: CASSLQGDYGYTF
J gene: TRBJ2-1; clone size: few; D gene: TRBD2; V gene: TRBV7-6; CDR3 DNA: TGTGCCAGCAGCTATGGACTAGCGGAGTACAATGAGCAGTTCTTC; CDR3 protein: CASSYGLAEYNEQFF
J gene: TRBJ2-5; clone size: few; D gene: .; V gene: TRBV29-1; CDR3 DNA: TGCAGCCCGTGGGGTCAGACCCAGTACTTC; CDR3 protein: CSPWGQTQYF
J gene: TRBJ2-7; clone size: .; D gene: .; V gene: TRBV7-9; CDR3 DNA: TGTGCCAGCAGCTTTCTAGGGAACGAGCAGTACTTC; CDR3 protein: CASSFLGNEQYF
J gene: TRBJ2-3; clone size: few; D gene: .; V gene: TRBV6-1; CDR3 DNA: TGTGCCAGCAGTCAAGACTACCCCACGGAAGATACGCAGTATTTT; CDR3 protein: CASSQDYPTEDTQYF
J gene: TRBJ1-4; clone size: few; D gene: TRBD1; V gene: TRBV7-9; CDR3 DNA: TGTGCCAGCAGCTCAAGGACAGGGGGCTTGTCTAATGAAAAACTGTTTTTT; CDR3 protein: CASSSRTGGLSNEKLFF
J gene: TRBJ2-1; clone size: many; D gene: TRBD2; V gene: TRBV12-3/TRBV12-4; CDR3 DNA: TGTGCCAGCACCCGGGCTAGCGGGCCTTACAATGAGCAGTTCTTC; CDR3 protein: CASTRASGPYNEQFF
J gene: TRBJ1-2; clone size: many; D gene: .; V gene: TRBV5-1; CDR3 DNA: TGCGCCAGCAGCTTGGATCACAGTCAGTTCTATGGCTACACCTTC; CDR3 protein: CASSLDHSQFYGYTF
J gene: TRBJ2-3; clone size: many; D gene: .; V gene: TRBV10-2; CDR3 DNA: TGCGCCAGCAGTGCTGGGCACAGCACAGATACGCAGTATTTT; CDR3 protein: CASSAGHSTDTQYF
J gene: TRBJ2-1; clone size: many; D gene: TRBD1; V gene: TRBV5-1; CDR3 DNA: TGCGCCAGCAGCTCGGGTGGCGGGACAGGCTACAATGAGCAGTTCTTC; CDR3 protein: CASSSGGGTGYNEQFF
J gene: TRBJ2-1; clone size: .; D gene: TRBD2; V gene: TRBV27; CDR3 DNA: TGTGCCAGCAGTTTCCTCCTAGCGGGTGGCGTGCAGTTCTTC; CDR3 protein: CASSFLLAGGVQFF
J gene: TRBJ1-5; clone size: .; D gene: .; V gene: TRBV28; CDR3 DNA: TGTGCCAGCAGTTGGAGTAGGGGCAATCAGCCCCAGCATTTT; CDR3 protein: CASSWSRGNQPQHF
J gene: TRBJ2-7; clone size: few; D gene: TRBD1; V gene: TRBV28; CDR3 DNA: TGTGCCAGCAGGGGACAGGGGAACGAGCAGTACTTC; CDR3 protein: CASRGQGNEQYF
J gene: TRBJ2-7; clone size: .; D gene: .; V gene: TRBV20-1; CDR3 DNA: TGCAGTGCTTGGGCAGTCGCGGAGCAGTACTTC; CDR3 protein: CSAWAVAEQYF
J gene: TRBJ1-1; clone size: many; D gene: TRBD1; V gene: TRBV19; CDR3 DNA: TGTGCCACGGGGACAGGGCTAGCGAACACTGAAGCTTTCTTT; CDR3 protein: CATGTGLANTEAFF
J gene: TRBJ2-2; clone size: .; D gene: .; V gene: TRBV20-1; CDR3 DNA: TGCAGTGCTAGAATCACAGGGCAGAACACCGGGGAGCTGTTTTTT; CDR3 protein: CSARITGQNTGELFF
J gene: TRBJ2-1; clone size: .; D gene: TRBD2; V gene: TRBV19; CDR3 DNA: TGTGCCAGTAGCATGACTAGCGGGAGCAATGAGCAGTTCTTC; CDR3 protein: CASSMTSGSNEQFF
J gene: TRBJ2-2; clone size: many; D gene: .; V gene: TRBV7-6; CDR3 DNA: TGTGCCAGCAGCTTAGATGAAGGGCCGGCGGGGGAGCTGTTTTTT; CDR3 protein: CASSLDEGPAGELFF
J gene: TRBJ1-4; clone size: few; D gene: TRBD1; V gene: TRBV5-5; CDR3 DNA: TGTGCCAGCAACAGACAGGGGAGTAATGAAAAACTGTTTTTT; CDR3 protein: CASNRQGSNEKLFF
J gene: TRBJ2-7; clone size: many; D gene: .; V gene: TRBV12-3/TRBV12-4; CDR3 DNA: TGTGCCAGCAGTTTATGGGGCTCCGAGCAGTACTTC; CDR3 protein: CASSLWGSEQYF
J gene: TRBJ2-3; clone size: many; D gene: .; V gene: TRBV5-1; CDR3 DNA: TGCGCCAGCAGCTCCGCGCGAGATACGCAGTATTTT; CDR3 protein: CASSSARDTQYF
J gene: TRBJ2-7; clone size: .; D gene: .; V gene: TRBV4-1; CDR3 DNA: TGCGCCAGCAGCCTAGCCCCTAGCGCCTACGAGCAGTACTTC; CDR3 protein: CASSLAPSAYEQYF
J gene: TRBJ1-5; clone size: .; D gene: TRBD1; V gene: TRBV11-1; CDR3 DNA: TGTGCCAGCAGCTGGGGGACAGGGGGCCCCGATAGCAATCAGCCCCAGCATTTT; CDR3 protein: CASSWGTGGPDSNQPQHF
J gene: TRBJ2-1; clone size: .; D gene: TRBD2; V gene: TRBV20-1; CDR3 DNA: TGCAGTGCTAGAGACAGGGCGGGAGGGCCGTATGAGCAGTTCTTC; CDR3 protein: CSARDRAGGPYEQFF
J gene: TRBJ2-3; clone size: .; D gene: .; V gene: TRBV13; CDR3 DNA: TGTGCCAGCAGCTTAGCCCCAAGAGTTACCACAGATACGCAGTATTTT; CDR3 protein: CASSLAPRVTTDTQYF
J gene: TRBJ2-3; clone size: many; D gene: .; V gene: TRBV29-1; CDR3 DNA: TGCAGCGTTGAGGGAGGAGGGAGAGTGAACACAGATACGCAGTATTTT; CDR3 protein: CSVEGGGRVNTDTQYF
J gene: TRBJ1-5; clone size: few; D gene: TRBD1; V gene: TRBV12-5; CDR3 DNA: TGTGCCTCTAGGAGCCCAGAGATTCAGGGGGTCGATCAGCCCCAGCATTTT; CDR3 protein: CASRSPEIQGVDQPQHF
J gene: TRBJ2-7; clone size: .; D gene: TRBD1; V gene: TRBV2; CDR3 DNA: TGTGCCAGCAGCCTAAGGAGACAGGGGTACGAGCAGTACTTC; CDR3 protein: CASSLRRQGYEQYF
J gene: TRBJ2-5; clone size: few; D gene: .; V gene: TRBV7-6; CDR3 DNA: TGTGCCAGCAGCTTCTGGAACGAAGAGACCCAGTACTTC; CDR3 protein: CASSFWNEETQYF
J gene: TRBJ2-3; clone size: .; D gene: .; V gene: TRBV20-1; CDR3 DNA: TGCAGTGCTAGAGACCCGGGCTGGGATACGCAGTATTTT; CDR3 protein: CSARDPGWDTQYF
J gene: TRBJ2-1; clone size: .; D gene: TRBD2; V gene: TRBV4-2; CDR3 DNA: TGTGCCAGTTCCCAAAGGGGCAGCGGGAGTTACGGTGAGCAGTTCTTC; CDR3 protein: CASSQRGSGSYGEQFF
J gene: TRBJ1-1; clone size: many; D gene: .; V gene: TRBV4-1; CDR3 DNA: TGCGCCAGCAGCCCGATGATAGGGGAAACTGAAGCTTTCTTT; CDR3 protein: CASSPMIGETEAFF
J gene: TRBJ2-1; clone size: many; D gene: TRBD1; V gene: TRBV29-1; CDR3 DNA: TGCAGCTTTGGGACAGTTTTATACAATGAGCAGTTCTTC; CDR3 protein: CSFGTVLYNEQFF